The clone carrying this T cell receptor (beta chain) has ten or more counts. This sample is drawn from a study of T cells in Graves' hyperthyroidism and ophthalmopathy. About the research overall: Upon initial diagnosis and before any treatment, peripheral blood was collected.

Amplification of TCR beta CDR3 regions used RNA as the template. The HTBI primer set was used in a first-round RT-PCR of the TCR CDR3. TCRdb processed the multiplex PCR reads anew with MiXCR; each CDR3 protein has one entry. The table shows approximately 600,000 distinct CDR3 sequences, with approximately 15% occurring only once. Trimming left V 5 bases short and J 6 bases short, with 13 bases between. This CDR3 comprises 13 residues. Germline values: CDR1 LGHNT, CDR2 FRNRAP. Fresh peripheral blood, approximately 10 ml, was the source of the PBMCs. V gene TRBV12-5 combines with J gene TRBJ1-1; D unresolved. Sequenced material: blood. The origin of this receptor is a woman aged 18-29 years with Graves' ophthalmopathy. Written as DNA, the CDR3 is TGTGCTAGTGGTCTATTTGCCCCACCTGAAGCTTTCTTT. This translates into CASGLFAPPEAFF.